The entry below describes one T cell receptor beta chain. Tagging with unique molecular identifiers was applied to individual cDNA molecules. In TCRdb, the 5' RACE reads were re-called with MiXCR into one record per CDR3 protein. Counted here are 70,000 to 85,000 distinct CDR3 sequences, roughly 13% occurring once; the ten biggest clones make up about 6.4%. The data stem from a study of early T cells in non-severe SARS-CoV-2 infection. The germline gives CDR1 SGHVS, CDR2 FNYEAQ. V dropped 3 bases and J dropped 2 bases, with 11 bases sitting between them. This CDR3 region has 14 residues. V gene TRBV7-6 combines with J gene TRBJ2-7; the D is unclear. The origin of this receptor is an adult who was a healthcare worker with PCR-confirmed SARS-CoV-2 infection or an uninfected control (not recorded which). Sample: whole blood. The chain's CDR3 is CASSFGQKTYEQYF. The DNA of the CDR3 is TGTGCCAGCAGCTTTGGGCAGAAAACCTACGAGCAGTACTTC.